These T cell receptor beta chains were read from a single sample in a study of blood T cell repertoires in COVID-19. The method was immunoSEQ multiplex PCR; TCRdb's version includes in-frame clones alone and lacks a portion of them. The data show roughly 190,000 clones, approximately 91% seen once. Sequenced sample: PBMCs or T cells enriched from blood (not recorded which). These receptors were obtained from a woman under 30 who had recovered from COVID-19. Each CDR3 is given with its conserved first and last residue. Fields, in order: V gene, J gene, D gene, clone size, CDR3 protein, CDR3 DNA. D genes are given only for firm matches. Part of the rows lack a size; the others show once, few, many or a class for expanded clones.

V gene: TRBV5-1; J gene: TRBJ2-3; D gene: -; clone size: -; CDR3 protein: CASSLNRSTDTQYF; CDR3 DNA: TGCGCCAGCAGCCTGAATAGAAGCACAGATACGCAGTATTTT
V gene: TRBV6-5; J gene: TRBJ2-1; D gene: TRBD1; clone size: -; CDR3 protein: CASSYGTGSVNEQFF; CDR3 DNA: TGTGCCAGCAGTTACGGGACAGGGTCTGTTAATGAGCAGTTCTTC
V gene: TRBV4-1; J gene: TRBJ2-3; D gene: -; clone size: -; CDR3 protein: CASTRAPSTDTQYF; CDR3 DNA: TGCGCCAGTACCCGAGCCCCTAGCACAGATACGCAGTATTTT
V gene: TRBV7-3; J gene: TRBJ2-2; D gene: -; clone size: -; CDR3 protein: CASSSRSSTGELFF; CDR3 DNA: TGTGCCAGCAGCAGCAGGTCGAGCACCGGGGAGCTGTTTTTT
V gene: TRBV6-5; J gene: TRBJ2-2; D gene: -; clone size: -; CDR3 protein: CASSHGGKAGELFF; CDR3 DNA: TGTGCCAGCAGCCACGGGGGTAAAGCCGGGGAGCTGTTTTTT
V gene: TRBV4-3; J gene: TRBJ1-2; D gene: -; clone size: -; CDR3 protein: CASSPRRWGVGGYTF; CDR3 DNA: TGCGCCAGCAGCCCGAGGAGGTGGGGGGTTGGTGGCTACACCTTC
V gene: TRBV9; J gene: TRBJ2-3; D gene: TRBD2; clone size: -; CDR3 protein: CASSPSSGRADTQYF; CDR3 DNA: TGTGCCAGCAGCCCATCTAGCGGGAGAGCAGATACGCAGTATTTT
V gene: TRBV28; J gene: TRBJ2-7; D gene: TRBD1; clone size: once; CDR3 protein: CASSLWVGQGPYEQYF; CDR3 DNA: TGTGCCAGCAGTTTATGGGTGGGACAGGGTCCCTACGAGCAGTACTTC
V gene: TRBV30; J gene: TRBJ2-7; D gene: TRBD2; clone size: -; CDR3 protein: CAWSVLGLAGPYEQYF; CDR3 DNA: TGTGCCTGGAGTGTCCTGGGACTAGCGGGACCCTACGAGCAGTACTTC
V gene: TRBV2; J gene: TRBJ1-5; D gene: TRBD1; clone size: -; CDR3 protein: CASRRTGGRQPQHF; CDR3 DNA: TGTGCCAGCAGGAGGACAGGGGGACGTCAGCCCCAGCATTTT
V gene: TRBV10-3; J gene: TRBJ2-1; D gene: TRBD2; clone size: -; CDR3 protein: CAISEPRLAGHPAEQFF; CDR3 DNA: TGTGCCATCAGTGAGCCCAGACTAGCGGGACACCCCGCTGAGCAGTTCTTC
V gene: TRBV5-1; J gene: TRBJ2-7; D gene: -; clone size: -; CDR3 protein: CASSPGWGEGQYF; CDR3 DNA: TGCGCCAGCAGCCCTGGCTGGGGAGAAGGGCAGTACTTC
V gene: TRBV7-8; J gene: TRBJ2-7; D gene: TRBD1; clone size: -; CDR3 protein: CASSWFQTGKDPYEQYF; CDR3 DNA: TGTGCCAGCAGCTGGTTTCAGACAGGGAAGGATCCCTACGAGCAGTACTTC
V gene: TRBV27; J gene: TRBJ2-2; D gene: TRBD1; clone size: -; CDR3 protein: CASGGQPNTGELFF; CDR3 DNA: TGTGCCAGCGGGGGACAGCCGAACACCGGGGAGCTGTTTTTT
V gene: TRBV6-2/TRBV6-3; J gene: TRBJ2-3; D gene: TRBD2; clone size: -; CDR3 protein: CASSLSGRRDTQYF; CDR3 DNA: TGTGCCAGCAGTTTGAGCGGGAGGAGAGATACGCAGTATTTT
V gene: TRBV3-1/TRBV3-2; J gene: TRBJ2-3; D gene: TRBD2; clone size: -; CDR3 protein: CASSPEGLAGDTQYF; CDR3 DNA: TGTGCCAGCAGCCCGGAGGGACTAGCGGGAGATACGCAGTATTTT
V gene: TRBV7-9; J gene: TRBJ2-1; D gene: -; clone size: -; CDR3 protein: CASSPTRFNEQFF; CDR3 DNA: TGTGCCAGCAGCCCGACTAGATTCAATGAGCAGTTCTTC
V gene: TRBV10-1; J gene: TRBJ2-3; D gene: -; clone size: -; CDR3 protein: CASYTDTQYF; CDR3 DNA: TGCGCCAGTTACACAGATACGCAGTATTTT
V gene: TRBV7-9; J gene: TRBJ2-3; D gene: TRBD1; clone size: -; CDR3 protein: CASSSLQGASDTQYF; CDR3 DNA: TGTGCCAGCAGCTCTTTGCAGGGGGCTTCAGATACGCAGTATTTT
V gene: TRBV2; J gene: TRBJ2-1; D gene: -; clone size: -; CDR3 protein: CASRATGFRYNEQFF; CDR3 DNA: TGTGCCAGCAGAGCTACAGGGTTTCGGTACAATGAGCAGTTCTTC
V gene: TRBV7-8; J gene: TRBJ1-5; D gene: TRBD1; clone size: -; CDR3 protein: CASSRDRYNQPQHF; CDR3 DNA: TGTGCCAGCAGCCGGGACAGATACAATCAGCCCCAGCATTTT
V gene: TRBV29-1; J gene: TRBJ1-1; D gene: TRBD1; clone size: -; CDR3 protein: CSVPGTGGLSTEAFF; CDR3 DNA: TGCAGCGTTCCAGGGACAGGGGGCCTGAGCACTGAAGCTTTCTTT